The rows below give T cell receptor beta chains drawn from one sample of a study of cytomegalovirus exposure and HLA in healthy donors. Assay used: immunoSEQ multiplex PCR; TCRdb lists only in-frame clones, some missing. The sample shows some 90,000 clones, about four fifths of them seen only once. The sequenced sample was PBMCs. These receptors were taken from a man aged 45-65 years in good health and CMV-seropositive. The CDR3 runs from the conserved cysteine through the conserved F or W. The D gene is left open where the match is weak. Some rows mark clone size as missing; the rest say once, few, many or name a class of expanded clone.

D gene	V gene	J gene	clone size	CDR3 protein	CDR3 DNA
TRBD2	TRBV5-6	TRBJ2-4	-	CASSLMSGRGKNIQYF	TGTGCCAGCAGCTTGATGAGCGGGAGGGGAAAAAACATTCAGTACTTC
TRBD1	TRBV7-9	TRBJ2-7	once	CSSSLPSTGGDPYEQYF	TGTTCCAGCAGCTTACCCTCGACAGGGGGCGACCCCTACGAGCAGTACTTC
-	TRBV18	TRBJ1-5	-	CASSSGTGGYSNQPQHF	TGTGCCAGCTCATCCGGGACGGGAGGATATAGCAATCAGCCCCAGCATTTT
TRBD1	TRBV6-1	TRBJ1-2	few	CASSGRTGPGYTF	TGTGCCAGCAGTGGGAGGACAGGGCCTGGCTACACCTTC
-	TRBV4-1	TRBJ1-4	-	CASSQGAGIGKLFF	TGCGCCAGCAGCCAAGGGGCAGGGATAGGAAAACTGTTTTTT
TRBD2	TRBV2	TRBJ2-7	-	CASSPPGLAGGRYEQYF	TGTGCCAGCAGTCCTCCGGGACTAGCGGGAGGGCGCTACGAGCAGTACTTC
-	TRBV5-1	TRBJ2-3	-	CASSTSERGGAAPQYF	TGCGCCAGCAGCACGAGCGAAAGGGGGGGAGCGGCGCCGCAGTATTTT
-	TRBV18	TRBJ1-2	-	CASSPADSRKANYGYTF	TGTGCCAGCTCACCGGCGGACAGCAGAAAAGCTAACTATGGCTACACCTTC
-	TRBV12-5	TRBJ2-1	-	CASGPSSMDNEQFF	TGTGCTAGTGGTCCATCCTCTATGGACAATGAGCAGTTCTTC
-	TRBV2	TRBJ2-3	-	CASSAGFATDTQYF	TGTGCCAGCAGTGCAGGGTTCGCCACAGATACGCAGTATTTT
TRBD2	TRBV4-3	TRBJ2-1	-	CASSPGLAGGYNEQFF	TGCGCCAGCAGCCCTGGACTAGCGGGAGGTTACAATGAGCAGTTCTTC
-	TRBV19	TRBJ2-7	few	CASHQRGTYEQYF	TGTGCCAGTCATCAGAGGGGGACCTACGAGCAGTACTTC
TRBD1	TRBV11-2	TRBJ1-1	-	CASSWGTGGNTEAFF	TGTGCCAGCAGCTGGGGGACAGGTGGGAACACTGAAGCTTTCTTT
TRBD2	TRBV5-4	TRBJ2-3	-	CASSTGTSGTHSTDTQYF	TGTGCCAGCAGCACCGGGACTAGCGGGACCCATAGCACAGATACGCAGTATTTT
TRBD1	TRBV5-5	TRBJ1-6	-	CASSLGDRGFSPLHF	TGTGCCAGCAGCTTGGGGGACAGAGGATTCTCACCCCTCCACTTT
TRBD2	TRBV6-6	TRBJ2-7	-	CASKLSGSSYEQYF	TGTGCCAGCAAACTCAGCGGGAGTTCGTACGAGCAGTACTTC
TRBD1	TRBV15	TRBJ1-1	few	CATSRDRDRATEAFF	TGTGCCACCAGCAGAGATCGGGACAGGGCCACTGAAGCTTTCTTT
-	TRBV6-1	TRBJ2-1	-	CASSEAGVYNEQFF	TGTGCCAGCAGTGAAGCCGGGGTCTACAATGAGCAGTTCTTC
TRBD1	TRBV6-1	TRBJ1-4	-	CASSQQGDNEKLFF	TGTGCCAGCAGTCAACAGGGGGATAATGAAAAACTGTTTTTT
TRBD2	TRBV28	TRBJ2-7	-	CASSFPGSQRGEQYF	TGTGCCAGCAGCTTCCCAGGGTCCCAGCGGGGCGAGCAGTACTTC
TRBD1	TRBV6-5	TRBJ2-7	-	CASSLSGGTGEQYF	TGTGCCAGCAGTCTCTCAGGGGGTACGGGCGAGCAGTACTTC
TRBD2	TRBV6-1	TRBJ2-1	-	CASRIAGGYNEQFF	TGTGCCAGCAGAATAGCGGGAGGGTACAATGAGCAGTTCTTC
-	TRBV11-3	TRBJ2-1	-	CASSLGGPVGYEQFF	TGTGCCAGCAGCTTAGGGGGGCCAGTGGGCTATGAGCAGTTCTTC
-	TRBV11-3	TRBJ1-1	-	CASLRGTWNTEAFF	TGTGCCAGCCTGAGAGGGACATGGAACACTGAAGCTTTCTTT
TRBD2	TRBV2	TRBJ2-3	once	CASSVERAGEITDTQYF	TGTGCCAGCAGTGTGGAGCGGGCGGGGGAGATCACAGATACGCAGTATTTT
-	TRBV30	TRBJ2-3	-	CAWRQGFTTDTQYF	TGTGCCTGGAGACAGGGATTCACCACAGATACGCAGTATTTT
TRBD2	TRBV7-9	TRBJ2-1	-	CASSWRLAGTYNEQFF	TGTGCCAGCAGCTGGAGACTAGCGGGGACTTACAATGAGCAGTTCTTC
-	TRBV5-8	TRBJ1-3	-	CASSLQPSGNTIYF	TGTGCCAGCAGCTTACAGCCCTCTGGAAACACCATATATTTT
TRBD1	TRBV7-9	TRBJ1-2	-	CSSSGRDRGNYGYTF	TGTTCCAGCAGCGGAAGGGACAGGGGGAACTATGGCTACACCTTC
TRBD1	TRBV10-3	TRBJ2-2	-	CATGQGTNTGELFF	TGTGCCACGGGACAGGGAACGAACACCGGGGAGCTGTTTTTT